Listed here are 8 T cell receptor beta chains from one sample, sequenced in a study of shared clonotypes between healthy human individuals. Only in-frame clones appear in the TCRdb table, and some are missing; sequencing was by immunoSEQ multiplex PCR. Of around 2,000,000 clones in the sample, about 95% were seen once. Naive CD8 cells comprised CD45RO-negative, CCR7-positively selected cells, excluding terminally differentiated effector memory CD45RA+ cells. Material for sequencing was naive CD8+ T cells sorted from blood. The source is a man aged 18 to 35 in good health.

The rearrangement joins TRBV20-1 to TRBJ2-7; D is unresolved. The CDR3 runs to 11 residues. Germline CDR1 and CDR2: DFQATT and SNEGSKA (reference sequence). V lost 3 bases and J lost 6, with 9 bases in between. As DNA, the CDR3 is TGCAGTGCTAGGACACTCTCCGAGCAGTACTTC. Translated, it gives CSARTLSEQYF.

The CDR3 spells CASSLQTTGNEQFF. CDR3 sequence (DNA): TGTGCCAGCAGTTTACAAACTACAGGGAATGAGCAGTTCTTC. The rearrangement joins TRBV27 to TRBJ2-1; possibly TRBD1 for D (6 bases). Germline assignment: CDR1 MNHEY and CDR2 SMNVEV (reference sequence). V lost 2 bases and J lost 7, with 12 bases in between. The CDR3 has 14 amino acids.

V usage is TRBV10-1 and J usage is TRBJ1-1; no firm D call. Trimming took off 6 bases at V and 0 bases at J, with 11 bases between the two ends. CDR1 is WNHNN and CDR2 is SYGVQD in the germline V gene (reference sequence). The CDR3 totals 14 residues. CDR3 region: CASSETRMNTEAFF. The CDR3, as DNA: TGCGCCAGCAGCGAGACTCGTATGAACACTGAAGCTTTCTTT.

This chain uses TRBV6-1 with TRBJ1-6; no reliable D call. The CDR3 extends over 15 amino acids. Trimming stripped 7 bases from V and 8 bases from J, with 18 bases between. Germline V gene data show CDR1 as MNHNS and CDR2 as SASEGT. CDR3 residues: CASTFVTVIDSPLHF. The DNA for the CDR3 is TGTGCCAGCACCTTCGTGACCGTTATCGATTCACCCCTCCACTTT.

This chain uses TRBV10-3 with TRBJ2-7, with 8 bases matching TRBD2. The CDR3 is 15 residues long. Germline V CDR1 and CDR2: ENHRY, SYGVKD. V shed 5 bases, J shed 0 bases, and the junction held 6 bases outside the gene matches. The CDR3 loop reads CAISTGLDLSYEQYF. The CDR3 DNA reads TGTGCCATCAGTACGGGACTAGACCTCTCCTACGAGCAGTACTTC.

As regards this clone: Other DNA sequences in the same sample also yield this CDR3. The J gene is TRBJ2-3, the V gene TRBV9; the match to TRBD1 covers 8 bases. CDR3 length: 15 amino acids. After removal of 1 base from V and 1 base from J, the junction contained 2 bases not matched to a gene. Germline V gene data show CDR1 as SGDLS and CDR2 as YYNGEE. The CDR3 nucleotides read TGTGCCAGCAGCGTACAGGGGGCGGGCACAGATACGCAGTATTTT. Its translation: CASSVQGAGTDTQYF. Looking up the rest from reference TRBV9 and TRBJ2-3 gives the full variable domain: DSGVTQTPKHLITATGQRVTLRCSPRSGDLSVYWYQQSLDQGLQFLIQYYNGEERAKGNILERFSAQQFPDLHSELNLSSLELGDSALYFCASSVQGAGTDTQYFGPGTRLTVL.

A word on this clone: Other DNA sequences in this sample translate to the same CDR3. The chain couples TRBV5-1 to TRBJ1-1, with 8 bases aligning to TRBD1. CDR3 size: 15 residues. The V gene's germline CDR1 is SGHRS and CDR2 YFSETQ. V shed 4 bases, J shed 0 bases, and the junction held 5 bases outside the gene matches. CDR3 protein: CASSVGQGMNTEAFF. The CDR3 DNA is TGCGCCAGCAGCGTCGGACAGGGCATGAACACTGAAGCTTTCTTT.

This chain uses TRBV27 with TRBJ2-3; 12 positions agree with TRBD2. The V segment lost 8 bases and the J segment 2 bases; nucleotides outside the gene matches: 2. The CDR3 is 14 amino acids. Germline V CDR1 and CDR2: MNHEY, SMNVEV (reference sequence). The CDR3: CASSSGGDTDTQYF. The CDR3 nucleotides are TGTGCCAGCTCTAGCGGGGGGGACACAGATACGCAGTATTTT.